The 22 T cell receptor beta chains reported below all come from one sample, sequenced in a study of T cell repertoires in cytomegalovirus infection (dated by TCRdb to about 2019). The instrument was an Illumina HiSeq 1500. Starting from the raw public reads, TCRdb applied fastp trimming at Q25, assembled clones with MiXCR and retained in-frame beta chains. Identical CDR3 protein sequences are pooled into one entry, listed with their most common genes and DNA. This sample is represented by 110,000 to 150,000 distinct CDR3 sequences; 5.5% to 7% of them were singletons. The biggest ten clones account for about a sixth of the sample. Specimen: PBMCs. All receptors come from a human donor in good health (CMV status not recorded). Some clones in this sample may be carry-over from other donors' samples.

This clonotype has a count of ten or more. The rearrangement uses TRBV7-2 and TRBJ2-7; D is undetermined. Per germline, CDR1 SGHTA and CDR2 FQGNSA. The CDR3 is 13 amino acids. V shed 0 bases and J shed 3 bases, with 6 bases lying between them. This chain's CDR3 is CASSLALGYEQYF. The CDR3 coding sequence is TGTGCCAGCAGCTTAGCCTTGGGCTACGAGCAGTACTTC.

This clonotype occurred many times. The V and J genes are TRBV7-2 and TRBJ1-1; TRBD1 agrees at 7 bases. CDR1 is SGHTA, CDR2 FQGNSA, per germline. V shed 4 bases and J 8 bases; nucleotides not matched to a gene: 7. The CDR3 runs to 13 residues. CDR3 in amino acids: CASSSYRGLEAFF. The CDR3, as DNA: TGTGCCAGCAGCTCTTACAGGGGCCTCGAAGCTTTCTTT.

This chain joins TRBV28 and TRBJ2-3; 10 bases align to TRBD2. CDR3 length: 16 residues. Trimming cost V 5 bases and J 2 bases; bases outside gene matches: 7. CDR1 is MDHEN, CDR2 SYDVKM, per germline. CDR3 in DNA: TGTGCCAGCAGTCACATAGCGGGGGGCCTCACAGATACGCAGTATTTT. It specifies CASSHIAGGLTDTQYF.

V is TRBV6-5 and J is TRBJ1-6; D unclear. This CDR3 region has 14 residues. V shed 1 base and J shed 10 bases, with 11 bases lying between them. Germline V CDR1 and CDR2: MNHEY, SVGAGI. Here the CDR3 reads CASSYYKGGSPLHF. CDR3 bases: TGTGCCAGCAGTTACTATAAGGGTGGCTCACCCCTCCACTTT.

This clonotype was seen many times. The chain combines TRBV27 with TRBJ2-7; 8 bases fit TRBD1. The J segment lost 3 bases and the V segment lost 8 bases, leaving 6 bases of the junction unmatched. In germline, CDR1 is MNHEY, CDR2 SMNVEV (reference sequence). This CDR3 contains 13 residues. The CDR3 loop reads CASGRQGIYEQYF. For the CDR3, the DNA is TGTGCCAGCGGGCGACAGGGGATCTACGAGCAGTACTTC.

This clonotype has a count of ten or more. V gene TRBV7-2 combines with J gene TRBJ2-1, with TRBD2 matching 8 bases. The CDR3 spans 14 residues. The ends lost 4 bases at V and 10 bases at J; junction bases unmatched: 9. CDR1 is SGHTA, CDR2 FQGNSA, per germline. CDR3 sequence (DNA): TGTGCCAGCAGCTGGGGCGGGGGGCCGTCGGAGCAGTTCTTC. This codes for CASSWGGGPSEQFF.

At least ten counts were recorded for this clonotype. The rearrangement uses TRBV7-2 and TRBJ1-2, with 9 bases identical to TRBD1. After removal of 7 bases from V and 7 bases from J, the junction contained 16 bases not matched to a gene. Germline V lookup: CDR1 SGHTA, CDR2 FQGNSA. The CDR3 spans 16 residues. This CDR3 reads CASTQMMTGGIGGYTF. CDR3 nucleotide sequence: TGTGCCAGCACCCAGATGATGACAGGGGGAATCGGTGGCTACACCTTC.

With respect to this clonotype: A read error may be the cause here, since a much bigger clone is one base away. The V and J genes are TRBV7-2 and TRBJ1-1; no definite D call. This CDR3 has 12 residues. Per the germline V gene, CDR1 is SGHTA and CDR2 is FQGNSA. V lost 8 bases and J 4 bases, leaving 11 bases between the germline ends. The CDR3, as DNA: TGTGCCAGCGGACTGTTGAGCACTGAAGCTTTCTTT. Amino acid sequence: CASGLLSTEAFF.

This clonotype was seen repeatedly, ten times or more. CDR3 region: CASTGQAGGPYEQYF. The CDR3 DNA follows: TGTGCCAGCACCGGGCAGGCGGGGGGGCCCTACGAGCAGTACTTC. This rearrangement joins TRBV6-1 to TRBJ2-7, with 9 bases matching TRBD2. Losses at the gene ends were 7 bases for V and 2 bases for J; bases not matched to a gene: 9. Germline assignment: CDR1 MNHNS and CDR2 SASEGT. CDR3 length equals 15 residues.

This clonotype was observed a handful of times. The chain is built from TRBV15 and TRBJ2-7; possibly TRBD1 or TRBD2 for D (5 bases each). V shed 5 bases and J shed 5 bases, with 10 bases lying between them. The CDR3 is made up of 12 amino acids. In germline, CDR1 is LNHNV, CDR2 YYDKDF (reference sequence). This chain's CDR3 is CATSPGTHEQYF. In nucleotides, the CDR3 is TGTGCCACCAGCCCTGGGACCCACGAGCAGTACTTC.

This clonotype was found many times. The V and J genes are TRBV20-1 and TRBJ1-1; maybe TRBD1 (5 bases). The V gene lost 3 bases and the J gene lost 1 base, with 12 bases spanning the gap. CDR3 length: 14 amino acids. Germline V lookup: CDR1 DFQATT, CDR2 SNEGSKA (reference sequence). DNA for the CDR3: TGCAGTGCTAGGACTGGACACCCGAACACTGAAGCTTTCTTT. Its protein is CSARTGHPNTEAFF.

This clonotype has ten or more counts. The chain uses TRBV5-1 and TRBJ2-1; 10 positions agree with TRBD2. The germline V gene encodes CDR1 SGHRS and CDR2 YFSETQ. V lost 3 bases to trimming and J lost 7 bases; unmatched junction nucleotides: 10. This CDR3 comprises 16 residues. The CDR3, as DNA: TGCGCCAGCAGCTCCTATAGCGGGGGGTTCGAGAATGAGCAGTTCTTC. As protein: CASSSYSGGFENEQFF.

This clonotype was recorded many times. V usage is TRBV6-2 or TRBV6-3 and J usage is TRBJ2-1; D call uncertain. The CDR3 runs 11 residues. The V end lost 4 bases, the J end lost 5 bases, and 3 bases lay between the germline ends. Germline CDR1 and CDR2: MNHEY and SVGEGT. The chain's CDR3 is CASSWNNEQFF. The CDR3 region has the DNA TGTGCCAGCAGTTGGAACAATGAGCAGTTCTTC.

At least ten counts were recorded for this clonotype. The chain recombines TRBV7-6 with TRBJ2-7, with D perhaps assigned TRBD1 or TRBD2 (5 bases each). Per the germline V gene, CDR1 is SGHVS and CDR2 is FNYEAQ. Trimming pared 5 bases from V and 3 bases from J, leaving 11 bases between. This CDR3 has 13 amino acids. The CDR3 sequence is CASSEGPGYEQYF. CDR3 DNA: TGTGCCAGCAGCGAGGGACCGGGCTACGAGCAGTACTTC.

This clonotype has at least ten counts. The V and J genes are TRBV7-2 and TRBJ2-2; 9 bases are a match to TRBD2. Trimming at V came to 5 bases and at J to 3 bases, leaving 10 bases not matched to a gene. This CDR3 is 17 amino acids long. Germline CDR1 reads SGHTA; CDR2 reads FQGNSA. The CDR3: CASSPVAGASDTGELFF. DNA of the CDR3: TGTGCCAGCAGCCCAGTAGCGGGGGCCTCCGACACCGGGGAGCTGTTTTTT.

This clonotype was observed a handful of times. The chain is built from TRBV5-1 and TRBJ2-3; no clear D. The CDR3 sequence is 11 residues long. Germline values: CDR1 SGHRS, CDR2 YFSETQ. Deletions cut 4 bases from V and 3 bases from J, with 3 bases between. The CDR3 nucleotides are TGCGCCAGCAGCAATACAGATACGCAGTATTTT. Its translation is CASSNTDTQYF.

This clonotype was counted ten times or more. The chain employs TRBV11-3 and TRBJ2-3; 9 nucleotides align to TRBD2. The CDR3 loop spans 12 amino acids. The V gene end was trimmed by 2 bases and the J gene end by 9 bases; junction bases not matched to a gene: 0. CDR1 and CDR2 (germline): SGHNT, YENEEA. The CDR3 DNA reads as TGTGCCAGCAGCTTACTAGCGGGGACGCAGTATTTT. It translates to CASSLLAGTQYF.

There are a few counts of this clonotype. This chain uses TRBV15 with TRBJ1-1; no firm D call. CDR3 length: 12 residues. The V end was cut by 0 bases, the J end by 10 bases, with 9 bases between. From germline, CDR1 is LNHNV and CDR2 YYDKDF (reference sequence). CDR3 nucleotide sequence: TGTGCCACCAGCAGAGATGTGGCAGTAGCTTTCTTT. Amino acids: CATSRDVAVAFF.

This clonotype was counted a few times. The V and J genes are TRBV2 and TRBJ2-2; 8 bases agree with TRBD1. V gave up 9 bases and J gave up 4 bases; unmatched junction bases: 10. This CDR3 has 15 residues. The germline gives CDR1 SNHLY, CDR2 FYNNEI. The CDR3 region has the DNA TGTGCCAGTGTGCCAGACAGGGGCCTCACCGGGGAGCTGTTTTTT. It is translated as CASVPDRGLTGELFF. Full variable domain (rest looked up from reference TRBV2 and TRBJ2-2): EPEVTQTPSHQVTQMGQEVILRCVPISNHLYFYWYRQILGQKVEFLVSFYNNEISEKSEIFDDQFSVERPDGSNFTLKIRSTKLEDSAMYFCASVPDRGLTGELFFGEGSRLTVL.

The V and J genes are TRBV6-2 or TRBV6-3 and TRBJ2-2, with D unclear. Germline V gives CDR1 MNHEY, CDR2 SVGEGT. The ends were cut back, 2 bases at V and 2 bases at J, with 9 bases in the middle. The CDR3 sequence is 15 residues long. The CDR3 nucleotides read TGTGCCAGCAGTTACGTCAGGTCCAACACCGGGGAGCTGTTTTTT. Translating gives CASSYVRSNTGELFF.

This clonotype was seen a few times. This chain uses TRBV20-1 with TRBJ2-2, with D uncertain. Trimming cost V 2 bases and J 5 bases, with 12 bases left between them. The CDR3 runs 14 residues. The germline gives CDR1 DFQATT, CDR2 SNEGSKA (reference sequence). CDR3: CSARPRLKTGELFF. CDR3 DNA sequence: TGCAGTGCTAGACCGAGGCTGAAAACCGGGGAGCTGTTTTTT.

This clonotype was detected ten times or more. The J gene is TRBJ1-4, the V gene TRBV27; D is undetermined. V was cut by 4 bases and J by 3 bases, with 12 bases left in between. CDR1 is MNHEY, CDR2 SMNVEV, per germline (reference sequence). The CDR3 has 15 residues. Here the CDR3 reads CASSSRLAANEKLFF. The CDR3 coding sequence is TGTGCCAGCAGTTCAAGGCTCGCGGCTAATGAAAAACTGTTTTTT.